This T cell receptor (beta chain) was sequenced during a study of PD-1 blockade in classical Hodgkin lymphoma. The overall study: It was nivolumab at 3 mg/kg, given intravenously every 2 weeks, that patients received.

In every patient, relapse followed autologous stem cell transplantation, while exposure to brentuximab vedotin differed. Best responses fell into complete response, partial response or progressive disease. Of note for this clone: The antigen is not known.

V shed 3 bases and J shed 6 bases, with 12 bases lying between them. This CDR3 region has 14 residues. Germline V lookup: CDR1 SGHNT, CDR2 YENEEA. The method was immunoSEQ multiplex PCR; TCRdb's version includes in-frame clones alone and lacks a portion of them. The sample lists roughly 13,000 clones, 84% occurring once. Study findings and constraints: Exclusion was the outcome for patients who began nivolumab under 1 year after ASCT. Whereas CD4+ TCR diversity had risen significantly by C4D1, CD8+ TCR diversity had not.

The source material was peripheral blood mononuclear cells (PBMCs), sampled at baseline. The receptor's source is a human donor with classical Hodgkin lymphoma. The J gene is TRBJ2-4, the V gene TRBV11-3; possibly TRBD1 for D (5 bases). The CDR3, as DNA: TGTGCCAGCAGCTTCGCCATTAGGGGAAACATTCAGTACTTC. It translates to CASSFAIRGNIQYF. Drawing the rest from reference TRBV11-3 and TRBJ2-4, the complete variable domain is EAGVVQSPRYKIIEKKQPVAFWCNPISGHNTLYWYLQNLGQGPELLIRYENEEAVDDSQLPKDRFSAERLKGVDSTLKIQPAELGDSAVYLCASSFAIRGNIQYFGAGTRLSVL.